The 23 T cell receptor beta chains below were found in one sample sequenced in a study of CD8+ T cells in alopecia areata. RNA extraction and reverse transcription yielded cDNA as sequencing template. Produced via immunoSEQ multiplex PCR; TCRdb's table is partial and in-frame only. The sample has 120,000 or so clones; roughly two fifths are singletons. The sample consisted of CD4+ T cells sorted from blood. The origin of the receptors is a human donor with alopecia areata.

The chain joins TRBV7-3 to TRBJ2-5, with 8 bases fitting TRBD2. Germline CDR1 is SGHTA and CDR2 is FQGTGA. The trim removed 10 bases at V and 2 bases at J, leaving 9 bases unmatched. The CDR3 extends over 14 amino acids. CDR3 loop: CATNGRGGQETQYF. CDR3 nucleotides: TGTGCCACTAATGGACGCGGGGGGCAAGAGACCCAGTACTTC.

The chain has TRBV4-2 and TRBJ2-1, with TRBD2 identical over 13 bases. CDR1 is LGHNA, CDR2 YNFKEQ, per germline. V gave up 0 bases and J gave up 7 bases; unmatched junction bases: 6. The CDR3 spans 17 residues. The CDR3 DNA sequence: TGTGCCAGCAGCCAAGATGGGACTAGCGGGATTAGAAATGAGCAGTTCTTC. Translation gives CASSQDGTSGIRNEQFF.

This clone was seen a few times. The rearrangement joins TRBV7-9 to TRBJ2-5; TRBD1 is a possible D gene (7 bases). This CDR3 has 13 amino acids. Trimming stripped 5 bases from V and 5 bases from J, with 12 bases between. Germline assignment: CDR1 SEHNR and CDR2 FQNEAQ (reference sequence). The CDR3 loop is CASSGPGGETQYF. In nucleotides, the CDR3 is TGTGCCAGCAGCGGACCAGGGGGGGAGACCCAGTACTTC.

The chain employs TRBV4-1 and TRBJ2-7; 7 nucleotides align to TRBD1. The junction had 2 bases not matched to a gene; V was cut back by 2 bases and J by 1 base. Germline CDR1 and CDR2: MGHRA and YSYEKL. The CDR3 is 14 residues long. The CDR3 region has the DNA TGCGCCAGCAGCCAAAGGGGGCCTTCCTACGAGCAGTACTTC. Translating it yields CASSQRGPSYEQYF.

The chain has TRBV5-4 and TRBJ2-6; D may be TRBD1 (5 bases). CDR3 length: 14 amino acids. V gave up 1 base and J gave up 3 bases, with 5 bases separating them. Per germline, CDR1 SGHNT and CDR2 YYREEE (reference sequence). The CDR3 nucleotides are TGTGCCAGCAGCTTGCAGGGTGGGGCCAACGTCCTGACTTTC. Encoded protein: CASSLQGGANVLTF. The full variable domain, its missing parts supplied by reference TRBV5-4 and TRBJ2-6, is ETGVTQSPTHLIKTRGQQVTLRCSSQSGHNTVSWYQQALGQGPQFIFQYYREEENGRGNFPPRFSGLQFPNYSSELNVNALELDDSALYLCASSLQGGANVLTFGAGSRLTVL.

The chain carries TRBV7-3 and TRBJ2-6, with a tentative D call TRBD1 (6 bases). Trimming took 5 bases from V and 2 from J, leaving 10 bases between them. Germline loops: CDR1 SGHTA, CDR2 FQGTGA. This CDR3 has 15 residues. CDR3 nucleotide sequence: TGTGCCAGCAGCGTGAACAGGGCTGGGGCCAACGTCCTGACTTTC. Its protein product is CASSVNRAGANVLTF.

This clone has a handful of counts. The CDR3 DNA is TGTGCCTGGGACCAACGGGAGGGTCAGCCCCAGCATTTT. Translated: CAWDQREGQPQHF. The chain is built from TRBV30 and TRBJ1-5; no definite D call. The CDR3 has 13 amino acids. Trimming shortened V by 5 bases and J by 6 bases, and 14 bases separated the two germline ends. In germline, CDR1 is GTSNPN, CDR2 SVGIG (reference sequence).

J is TRBJ2-1 and V is TRBV20-1; no clear D. CDR1 and CDR2 (germline): DFQATT, SNEGSKA (reference sequence). The V gene lost 8 bases and the J gene lost 5 bases, with 10 bases spanning the gap. The CDR3 has 11 residues. In DNA, the CDR3 is TGCAGTATCACCACACACAATGAGCAGTTCTTC. It is translated as CSITTHNEQFF.

This CDR3 is CASSRVGGDTQYF. The CDR3 nucleotides are TGTGCCAGCAGCCGAGTCGGGGGAGATACGCAGTATTTT. The chain carries TRBV14 and TRBJ2-3; D perhaps matches TRBD2 (6 bases). The V gene lost 4 bases and the J gene lost 5 bases, with 10 bases spanning the gap. Germline-derived CDR1 and CDR2 are SGHDN and FVKESK. This CDR3 comprises 13 residues.

The chain joins TRBV19 to TRBJ1-2; D possibly corresponds to TRBD1 (5 bases). The CDR3 runs to 16 residues. The ends were cut back, 0 bases at V and 4 bases at J, with 15 bases in the middle. Per the germline V gene, CDR1 is LNHDA and CDR2 is SQIVND (reference sequence). The CDR3 DNA reads as TGTGCCAGTAGTATAGACCCCACGGCGAGGGGCTATGGCTACACCTTC. Translation gives CASSIDPTARGYGYTF.

This chain uses TRBV11-1 with TRBJ2-1, with D maybe TRBD2 (5 bases). The V end lost 5 bases, the J end lost 5 bases, and 10 bases lay between the germline ends. The CDR3 is 13 residues long. Germline V gene lookup returns CDR1 SGHAT and CDR2 FQDESV (reference sequence). Here the CDR3 reads CASSEGLNNEQFF. The CDR3 DNA follows: TGTGCCAGCAGCGAAGGACTTAACAATGAGCAGTTCTTC.

This rearrangement joins TRBV25-1 to TRBJ2-7, with 7 bases matching TRBD1. The CDR3 has 14 amino acids. Germline values: CDR1 MGHDK, CDR2 SYGVNS. V lost 5 bases to trimming and J lost 3 bases; unmatched junction nucleotides: 7. The CDR3 reads CASSRQGSHYEQYF. CDR3 nucleotide sequence: TGTGCCAGCAGTAGACAGGGAAGTCACTACGAGCAGTACTTC.

Only a few counts were recorded for this clone. The rearrangement joins TRBV28 to TRBJ2-7, with TRBD1 matching 10 bases. This CDR3 region has 15 residues. Looked up from germline, CDR1 is MDHEN and CDR2 is SYDVKM. Trimming cost V 4 bases and J 5 bases; bases outside gene matches: 8. Written as DNA, the CDR3 is TGTGCCAGCAGTTCCCCGGGACAGGGGTCTCACGAGCAGTACTTC. Its protein product is CASSSPGQGSHEQYF.

The chain carries TRBV7-2 and TRBJ2-5; D call uncertain. V was clipped by 2 bases and J by 1 base, with 11 bases between them. Germline V lookup: CDR1 SGHTA, CDR2 FQGNSA. The CDR3 spans 15 residues. The DNA of the CDR3 is TGTGCCAGCAGCTTACCCGCCGGGCCCCAAGAGACCCAGTACTTC. Its protein is CASSLPAGPQETQYF.

This sequence joins TRBV6-6 and TRBJ2-3; D is perhaps TRBD2 (5 bases). The CDR3 loop spans 16 amino acids. The germline V and J ends were trimmed by 0 bases and 4 bases, with 14 bases remaining between them. The germline gives CDR1 MNHNY, CDR2 SVGAGI (reference sequence). CDR3: CASSYSTPGIADTQYF. CDR3 nucleotides: TGTGCCAGCAGTTACTCGACCCCCGGGATTGCAGATACGCAGTATTTT.

J is TRBJ2-1 and V is TRBV29-1, with 8 bases that match TRBD2. The CDR3 length is 13 residues. The J segment lost 4 bases and the V segment lost 5 bases, leaving 4 bases of the junction unmatched. From germline, CDR1 is SQVTM and CDR2 ANQGSEA. CDR3 sequence (DNA): TGCAGCGTTCGGGAGGGGGGTTACAATGAGCAGTTCTTC. It encodes CSVREGGYNEQFF.

This clone was seen a handful of times. The J gene is TRBJ2-7, the V gene TRBV4-1; 7 bases are a match to TRBD1. V shed 6 bases and J 5 bases; nucleotides not matched to a gene: 13. This CDR3 is 15 amino acids long. From germline, CDR1 is MGHRA and CDR2 YSYEKL. The DNA of the CDR3 is TGCGCCAGCAGGCCAAATAAGGGGGCAGACCACGAGCAGTACTTC. This sequence encodes CASRPNKGADHEQYF.

About this clone: No conserved phenylalanine or tryptophan ends this CDR3, so it is likely a read error. It is unclear where the CDR3 begins or ends on the DNA, so no DNA is shown, and the CDR3 is as TCRdb lists it. The chain uses TRBV27 and TRBJ2-7; no check of the table's D call, TRBD2, against the DNA was made. Germline V gives CDR1 MNHEY, CDR2 SMNVEV (reference sequence). The CDR3 spans 12 residues, counting both ends. CDR3 protein: CASSFPCERRTI.

In its sample, this clone was seen a few times. V gene TRBV14 combines with J gene TRBJ2-1, with TRBD2 as a possible D gene (5 bases). This CDR3 is 15 amino acids long. V was trimmed by 4 bases and J by 3 bases, leaving 13 bases between them. CDR1 SGHDN and CDR2 FVKESK come from the germline V gene. This CDR3 reads CASSLRRSSYNEQFF. In DNA form, the CDR3 reads TGTGCCAGCAGCCTCAGGAGGTCTAGCTACAATGAGCAGTTCTTC.

The V gene is TRBV7-3, the J gene TRBJ2-5, with 7 nucleotides matching TRBD2. Germline V lookup: CDR1 SGHTA, CDR2 FQGTGA. The trim removed 2 bases at V and 4 bases at J, leaving 4 bases unmatched. CDR3 length: 14 residues. The CDR3 is CASSLAGAGETQYF. The DNA of the CDR3 is TGTGCCAGCAGCTTAGCGGGAGCGGGAGAGACCCAGTACTTC.

A single count supports this clone. The chain has TRBV25-1 and TRBJ2-7; 11 bases map to TRBD1. CDR3 length: 17 residues. Per the germline V gene, CDR1 is MGHDK and CDR2 is SYGVNS. V was pared by 3 bases and J by 2 bases, with 9 bases of the junction left unmatched. Written as DNA, the CDR3 is TGTGCCAGCAGTGATGAAGCTGGACAGGGGGCAACCTACGAGCAGTACTTC. Its translation is CASSDEAGQGATYEQYF.

The rearrangement links TRBV5-1 to TRBJ2-1; no clear D. The germline V gene has CDR1 SGHRS and CDR2 YFSETQ. The CDR3 loop spans 11 amino acids. Trimming shortened V by 3 bases and J by 8 bases, and 6 bases separated the two germline ends. The chain's CDR3 is CASSSTDEQFF. CDR3 nucleotides: TGCGCCAGCAGCTCCACGGATGAGCAGTTCTTC.

The CDR3 coding sequence is TGCGCCAGCAGCTTGGCCCATGGGACCTACGAGCAGTACTTC. Amino acids: CASSLAHGTYEQYF. V and J are TRBV5-1 and TRBJ2-7; D not resolved. Germline CDR1 reads SGHRS; CDR2 reads YFSETQ. The CDR3 loop spans 14 amino acids. Trimming removed 0 bases from V and 2 bases from J, with 9 bases in between.